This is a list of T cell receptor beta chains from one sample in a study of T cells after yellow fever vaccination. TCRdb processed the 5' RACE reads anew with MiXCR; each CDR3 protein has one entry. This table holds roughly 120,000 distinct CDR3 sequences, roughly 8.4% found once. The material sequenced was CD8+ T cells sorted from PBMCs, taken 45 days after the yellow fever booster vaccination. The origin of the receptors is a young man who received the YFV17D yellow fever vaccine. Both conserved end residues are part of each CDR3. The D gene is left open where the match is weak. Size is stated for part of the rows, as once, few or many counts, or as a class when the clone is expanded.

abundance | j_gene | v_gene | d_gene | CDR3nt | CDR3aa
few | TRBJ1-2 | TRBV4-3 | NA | TGCGCCAGCAGCCAAGATTCCCAGGGCGACTATGGCTACACCTTC | CASSQDSQGDYGYTF
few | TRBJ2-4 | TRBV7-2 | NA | TGTGCCAGCAGCCCGTGGGGGCCGGGAGACATTCAGTACTTC | CASSPWGPGDIQYF
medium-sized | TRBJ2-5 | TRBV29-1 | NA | TGCAGCGTTGAGGCAGACCAAGAGACCCAGTACTTC | CSVEADQETQYF
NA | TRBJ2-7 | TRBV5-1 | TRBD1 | TGCGCCAGCAGTATGACAGGGTCCTCCTACGAGCAGTACTTC | CASSMTGSSYEQYF
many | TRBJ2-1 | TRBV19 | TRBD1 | TGTGCCAGTAGTAAGGACAGGAGCAATGAGCAGTTCTTC | CASSKDRSNEQFF
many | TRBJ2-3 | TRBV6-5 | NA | TGTGCCAGCAGATTATGGACTGACACAGATACGCAGTATTTT | CASRLWTDTDTQYF
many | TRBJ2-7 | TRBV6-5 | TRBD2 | TGTGCCAGCAGTTACGGAGCGGGAGGTAAAGAGCAGTACTTC | CASSYGAGGKEQYF
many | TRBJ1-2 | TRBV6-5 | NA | TGTGCCAGCAGTTACGCAGGGGCGAATGGCTACACCTTC | CASSYAGANGYTF
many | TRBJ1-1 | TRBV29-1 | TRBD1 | TGCAGCGTTGAACAGGGGGCGAACACTGAAGCTTTCTTT | CSVEQGANTEAFF
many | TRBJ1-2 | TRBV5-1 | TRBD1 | TGCGCCAGCAGCTTGGGGGACAGGATAAATGGCTACACCTTC | CASSLGDRINGYTF
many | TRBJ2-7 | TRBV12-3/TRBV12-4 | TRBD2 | TGTGCCAGCAGTTTGGAGGCGGGAGGCGAGCAGTACTTC | CASSLEAGGEQYF
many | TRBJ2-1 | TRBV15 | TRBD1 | TGTGCCACCAGCAGAGGGAGATCCGGGACAGTAGACAATGAGCAGTTCTTC | CATSRGRSGTVDNEQFF
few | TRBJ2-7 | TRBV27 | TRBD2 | TGTGCCAGCAGGGGACTAGCGGGAGTATACGAGCAGTACTTC | CASRGLAGVYEQYF
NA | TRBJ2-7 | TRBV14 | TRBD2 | TGTGCCAGCAGCCAAGGCGATAGCGGGAGCCCCTACGAGCAGTACTTC | CASSQGDSGSPYEQYF
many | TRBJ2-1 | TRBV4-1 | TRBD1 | TGCGCCAGCAGCCCTTTTGGGACAGGGAATTTGGATGAGCAGTTCTTC | CASSPFGTGNLDEQFF
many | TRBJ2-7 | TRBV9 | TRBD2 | TGTGCCAGCAGAGCGGGACTAGCGTCGGGCGAGCAGTACTTC | CASRAGLASGEQYF
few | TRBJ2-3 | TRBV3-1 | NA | TGTGCCAGCAGCCACTCGGAAGGTGGGCTCCTCCCAGATACGCAGTATTTT | CASSHSEGGLLPDTQYF